The rows below give T cell receptor beta chains drawn from one sample of a study of CD8+ T cells in alopecia areata. This table comes from immunoSEQ multiplex PCR, and its TCRdb copy is limited to in-frame clones, with some not included. The repertoire holds more than 150,000 clones, approximately 59% seen once, with 14% to 15% in the top ten. The input for sequencing was CD4+ T cells sorted from blood, taken at week 0. The receptors were sampled from a human donor with alopecia areata. CDR3s include the opening cysteine and the closing phenylalanine or tryptophan. Expanded clones are given a class, and other clones once, few, many or no size at all.

abundance | v_gene | CDR3aa
- | TRBV7-7 | CASSPLGQGGETQYF
few | TRBV5-1 | CASSLEQGYEAFF
- | TRBV7-9 | CASSLGSVPYEQYF
- | TRBV5-4 | CASSLGQPYGYTF
few | TRBV4-1 | CASSPQITRSYEQYF
- | TRBV7-9 | CASSLVDGGQPQHF
few | TRBV29-1 | CSVEDPGSEAFF
- | TRBV13 | CASSRVNSPLHF
- | TRBV25-1 | CASRVWVGTGGNSPLHF
- | TRBV6-1 | CASSESPGNWETQYF
- | TRBV15 | CATSRDIGLAGGRGLYNEQFF
few | TRBV29-1 | CSAKGRFIGYTF
few | TRBV18 | CASSPRGGTGYEQYF
- | TRBV19 | CASSIDQRGDNYEQYF
- | TRBV30 | CAWSVLGAAQHF
- | TRBV2 | CASSEDGGNEQFF
- | TRBV30 | CAWSGLARETQYF
- | TRBV9 | CASSVRGAGTDTQYF
- | TRBV27 | CASSFGGTGSGEKLFF
- | TRBV29-1 | CSVGGRSSYEQYF
few | TRBV23-1 | CASSGGQGARSNQPQHF
- | TRBV18 | CASSPGNGELFF
- | TRBV30 | CAWSRGQIANYGYTF
few | TRBV29-1 | CSVAKVTKQETQYF
- | TRBV30 | CAWRWSGPSYYGYTF
once | TRBV11-2 | CASSLQGPNNSPLHF
- | TRBV7-7 | CASSSGGTDTQYF
- | TRBV6-5 | CATYEPSTHEQFF
- | TRBV6-5 | CASSRDRGNYEQYF
- | TRBV4-1 | CASSQVTGYTEAFF
once | TRBV30 | CAWRGWGTQNTGELFF
few | TRBV6-5 | CATVEPGANVLTF
few | TRBV29-1 | CSVATGDVNYGYTF
- | TRBV5-1 | CASSPGNPQETQYF
- | TRBV7-3 | CASSLMGRETQYF
- | TRBV7-9 | CASSSQQHLSGANVLTF
few | TRBV29-1 | CSVEPWRGTEAFF
- | TRBV19 | CASSSGAKNIQYF
few | TRBV29-1 | CSVFEGRTEAFF
- | TRBV5-1 | CASSLVVTGGQETQYF
few | TRBV5-6 | CASSKAGHYEQYF
- | TRBV5-1 | CASSLTDSRTDTQYF
- | TRBV15 | CATSLRLSWEQYF
- | TRBV19 | CASSFSSLAWSEGGQFF
- | TRBV1 | CTSSQDWDHLRNQPQHF
- | TRBV5-1 | CASSGTNTGELFF